One sample yielded the 9 T cell receptor beta chains listed below, sequenced in a study of vaccination effects on CD4 cells after COVID-19 (dated 2022 in TCRdb). After about 10 days of culture, CD4+ T cells were isolated with the EasySep CD4+ T cell isolation kit. Each participant got two doses of an mRNA SARS-CoV-2 vaccine, either BNT162b2 or mRNA-1273. The library was generated by the immunoSEQ multiplex PCR assay. TCRdb carries this immuneACCESS record with in-frame sequences only. Its versions omit some clonotypes, under half of them owing to an unresolved V gene in the studies checked, with the rest unexplained. The sample table holds 43,000 or so clones, of which about 70% were seen once. The ten largest clones capture about 6.7% of the sample. These receptors lack a known antigen. The specimen was CD4+ T cells from PBMCs cultured without peptide, collected after COVID-19 vaccination. These receptors came from a human donor who received a COVID-19 vaccine.

This clone was seen once. The rearrangement uses TRBV15 and TRBJ1-4; D unresolved. Germline loops: CDR1 LNHNV, CDR2 YYDKDF (reference sequence). The germline V and J ends were trimmed by 5 bases and 9 bases, with 16 bases remaining between them. The CDR3 is made up of 14 amino acids. The CDR3 DNA is TGTGCCACCAGCGCTTTGGAACCGAACCAAAAACTGTTTTTT. This encodes CATSALEPNQKLFF.

The V call is TRBV2, the J call TRBJ1-1, with TRBD1 identical over 7 bases. The germline CDR1 and CDR2 sequences are SNHLY and FYNNEI. The trim removed 7 bases at V and 0 bases at J, leaving 8 bases unmatched. The CDR3 is made up of 15 amino acids. The CDR3 sequence: CASIIQGMVNTEAFF. Written as DNA, the CDR3 is TGTGCCAGCATCATACAGGGGATGGTGAACACTGAAGCTTTCTTT.

In this sample, this clone turned up a few times. The chain carries TRBV7-8 and TRBJ2-7; tentatively, D is TRBD1 or TRBD2 (5 bases each). The CDR3 runs 15 residues. V was clipped by 0 bases and J by 0 bases, with 9 bases between them. Germline CDR1 SGHVS, CDR2 FQNEAQ. The CDR3 protein is CASSLAWDLSYEQYF. In DNA form, the CDR3 reads TGTGCCAGCAGCTTAGCGTGGGACCTCTCCTACGAGCAGTACTTC.

CDR3 bases: TGTGCCAGCAGTCGACAGAATTATAATTCACCCCTCCACTTT. As protein: CASSRQNYNSPLHF. The chain combines TRBV6-5 with TRBJ1-6; weak D call: TRBD1 (5 bases). Trimming stripped 5 bases from V and 4 bases from J, with 9 bases between. Germline CDR1 and CDR2: MNHEY and SVGAGI. The CDR3 has 14 amino acids.

The chain recombines TRBV13 with TRBJ1-2, with TRBD1 matching 9 bases. The V and J ends lost 4 bases and 6 bases, in that order; junction bases with no gene match: 9. The CDR3 consists of 15 residues. Germline CDR1 is PRHDT and CDR2 is FYEKMQ (reference sequence). Here the CDR3 reads CASSSQGAGSHGYTF. The CDR3 nucleotides are TGTGCCAGCAGCTCACAGGGGGCTGGTTCCCATGGCTACACCTTC. The full variable domain, in which reference TRBV13 and TRBJ1-2 provide the parts outside the CDR3, is AAGVIQSPRHLIKEKRETATLKCYPIPRHDTVYWYQQGPGQDPQFLISFYEKMQSDKGSIPDRFSAQQFSDYHSELNMSSLELGDSALYFCASSSQGAGSHGYTFGSGTRLTVV.

The J gene is TRBJ1-6, the V gene TRBV4-1; 7 bases agree with TRBD1. CDR1 MGHRA and CDR2 YSYEKL come from the germline V gene. CDR3 size: 18 residues. V trimming: 4 bases; J trimming: 1 base; junction bases outside the gene matches: 10. This CDR3 reads CASSRTGQSLSYNSPLHF. The DNA for the CDR3 is TGCGCCAGCAGCCGGACGGGACAGTCCCTTTCCTATAATTCACCCCTCCACTTT.

The chain joins TRBV12-5 to TRBJ2-1; D unclear. Trimming shortened V by 6 bases and J by 0 bases, and 6 bases separated the two germline ends. Germline V gene lookup returns CDR1 LGHNT and CDR2 FRNRAP. The CDR3 has 13 amino acids. CDR3 protein: CASGLYSYNEQFF. The CDR3 DNA reads as TGTGCTAGTGGCTTATACTCCTACAATGAGCAGTTCTTC.

The chain recombines TRBV5-1 with TRBJ1-2; 10 bases are a match to TRBD1. Trimming at V came to 4 bases and at J to 4 bases, leaving 13 bases not matched to a gene. The CDR3 loop spans 17 amino acids. In germline, CDR1 is SGHRS, CDR2 YFSETQ. DNA for the CDR3: TGCGCCAGCAGCGCTACACTGGACAGGGGGGATCTCTATGGCTACACCTTC. This sequence encodes CASSATLDRGDLYGYTF.

This clone was recorded only once. V gene TRBV2 combines with J gene TRBJ1-6; 7 positions agree with TRBD1. In germline, CDR1 is SNHLY, CDR2 FYNNEI. Trimming cost V 6 bases and J 7 bases; bases outside gene matches: 6. The CDR3 extends over 14 amino acids. The CDR3 here is CASSLTGPNSPLHF. In nucleotides, the CDR3 is TGTGCCAGCAGCCTGACAGGGCCGAATTCACCCCTCCACTTT. The full variable domain, completed using reference TRBV2 and TRBJ1-6, is EPEVTQTPSHQVTQMGQEVILRCVPISNHLYFYWYRQILGQKVEFLVSFYNNEISEKSEIFDDQFSVERPDGSNFTLKIRSTKLEDSAMYFCASSLTGPNSPLHFGNGTRLTVT.